The TCR beta chain described here comes from a study of shared clonotypes between healthy human individuals. Study-level information: Each donor had three CD4 naive, three CD4 memory, two CD8 naive and one CD8 memory plate. General study findings and limits: The small donor group covered limited genetic and exposure diversity.

This CDR3 is built from 13 residues. CDR1 and CDR2 (germline): LNHNV, YYDKDF (reference sequence). V gave up 2 bases and J gave up 3 bases, with 5 bases separating them. The authors ran the assay at deep level. Produced via immunoSEQ multiplex PCR; TCRdb's table is partial and in-frame only. The table has around 1.4 million clones, approximately 98.5% seen once. All the donors were Caucasian adults who lived in Nashville, Tennessee. Remarks on this clone: Its antigen is not identified.

Sequenced: naive CD4+ T cells sorted from blood. The subset here: CD45RA+ positively selected. V and J are TRBV15 and TRBJ2-1; D ambiguous. This TCR derives from a man aged 30 to 45 in good health. CDR3 nucleotide sequence: TGTGCCACCAGCAGACCCGGCTACAATGAGCAGTTCTTC. This gives the protein CATSRPGYNEQFF.